A selection of T cell receptor beta chains follows, all from one sample in a study of Graves' ophthalmopathy and Graves' hyperthyroidism. A single record per CDR3 protein comes from TCRdb applying MiXCR to the multiplex PCR reads. The table records 300,000 to 400,000 distinct CDR3 sequences, roughly a sixth of them present only once. The sequencing sample was made of peripheral blood. The receptors originated from an adult man with Graves' ophthalmopathy. The CDR3 runs from the conserved cysteine through the conserved F or W. The order of the fields is clone size, V gene, D gene, J gene, CDR3 DNA, CDR3 protein. D genes are given only for firm matches. The listing skips clone size in some rows; elsewhere it reads once, few, many or a size class.

once	TRBV12-3/TRBV12-4	.	TRBJ1-1	TGTGCCAGCGGTTCTTGGGTTGGGGACACTGAAGCTTTCTTT	CASGSWVGDTEAFF
.	TRBV19	.	TRBJ1-5	TGTGCCAGTTCCTACGCGAGCGTTTCCAATCAGCCCCAGCATTTT	CASSYASVSNQPQHF
many	TRBV5-4	.	TRBJ2-7	TGTGCCAGCAACAAGGCGGACAGTAAATTCTACGAGCAGTACTTC	CASNKADSKFYEQYF
many	TRBV5-4	TRBD1	TRBJ2-5	TGTGCCAGCAGCCGGGACAGGGATTCAGAGACCCAGTACTTC	CASSRDRDSETQYF
many	TRBV29-1	TRBD1	TRBJ1-2	TGCAGCGCTTCACAGGACAGGGGGAACGGCTACACCTTC	CSASQDRGNGYTF
many	TRBV7-4	.	TRBJ1-2	TGTGCCAGCAGCTTAGGCCCAGCTGCTAACTATGGCTACACCTTC	CASSLGPAANYGYTF
many	TRBV30	TRBD1	TRBJ1-2	TGTGCCTGGATCGACAGGGCAGCTAACTATGGCTACACCTTC	CAWIDRAANYGYTF
many	TRBV7-8	TRBD2	TRBJ2-5	TGTGTCAGCAGCTTAAGGCGGGGGGGCGAAGAGACCCAGTACTTC	CVSSLRRGGEETQYF
.	TRBV28	.	TRBJ1-5	TGTGCCAGCAGTCCGACCGCCAATCAGCCCCAGCATTTT	CASSPTANQPQHF
.	TRBV7-6	.	TRBJ1-1	TGTGCCGGCAGCGAAACTATGTGGAACACTGAAGCTTTCTTT	CAGSETMWNTEAFF
once	TRBV20-1	.	TRBJ2-5	TGCAGCGCGGGTGGGGGTGTAGAGACCCAGTACTTC	CSAGGGVETQYF
many	TRBV5-1	.	TRBJ1-1	TGCGCCAGCAGCTTGGCCAGGGACAACACTGAAGCTTTCTTT	CASSLARDNTEAFF
.	TRBV18	TRBD1	TRBJ2-7	TGTGCCAGCTCACCCTCACAGGGGGGCTACGAGCAGTACTTC	CASSPSQGGYEQYF
.	TRBV12-3/TRBV12-4	.	TRBJ1-5	TGTGCCAGCAGACGCGTAGGGGCGATTGGAGATCAGCCCCAGCATTTT	CASRRVGAIGDQPQHF
many	TRBV30	TRBD1	TRBJ1-1	TGTGCCTGGAGTAGAGGAGTCAGGGGGCTCCCTGAAGCTTTCTTT	CAWSRGVRGLPEAFF
.	TRBV4-1	.	TRBJ2-2	TGCGCCAGCAGCCAGGGAGGATACAGGGTCTCGAACACCGGGGAGCTGTTTTTT	CASSQGGYRVSNTGELFF
many	TRBV5-1	.	TRBJ2-2	TGCGCCAGCAGCAACCCCGTGGACACCGGGGAGCTGTTTTTT	CASSNPVDTGELFF
.	TRBV6-1	.	TRBJ1-6	TGTGCCACCACCCCCTTTGGAGATAATTCACCCCTCCACTTT	CATTPFGDNSPLHF
many	TRBV28	.	TRBJ1-2	TGTGCCAGCAGTTTAAGGGGTTTTCTAGGCGGCTACACCTTC	CASSLRGFLGGYTF
many	TRBV12-3/TRBV12-4	.	TRBJ2-7	TGTGCCAGCAGTTTGGGCGGGCCCGAGCAGTACTTC	CASSLGGPEQYF
.	TRBV7-8	.	TRBJ1-6	TGTGCCAGCAGCTTAGCCAGGGATTCACCCCTCCGCTTT	CASSLARDSPLRF
many	TRBV5-1	.	TRBJ2-2	TGCGCCAGCAGCTTGGAAATTAGCGGGAACACCGGGGAGCTGTTTTTT	CASSLEISGNTGELFF
many	TRBV2	.	TRBJ2-5	TGTGCCAGCAGTGAAGTAGGGCTCACTCAAGAGACCCAGTACTTC	CASSEVGLTQETQYF
.	TRBV2	TRBD2	TRBJ2-4	TGTGCCAGCAGTGAAAGCGGGGGCAATGTTCAGTACTTC	CASSESGGNVQYF
many	TRBV12-3/TRBV12-4	.	TRBJ2-2	TGTGCCAGCAGTTTAGCGCAAGGGGTCCCCGGGGAGCTGTTTTTT	CASSLAQGVPGELFF
many	TRBV6-5	TRBD1	TRBJ2-5	TGTGCCAGCAGTTACACACAGGGGAAACAAGAGACCCAGTACTTC	CASSYTQGKQETQYF
many	TRBV15	.	TRBJ2-5	TGTGCCACCAAAGTACAGGGAAGTGGGGAGACCCAGTACTTC	CATKVQGSGETQYF
many	TRBV28	.	TRBJ2-5	TGTGCCAGCAGTTTCCGGCGGACGCAAGAGACCCAGTACTTC	CASSFRRTQETQYF
many	TRBV7-8	.	TRBJ2-7	TGTGCCAGCAGCTTAGTCCGTTTTGGGTTTAGCTACGAGCAGTACTTC	CASSLVRFGFSYEQYF
many	TRBV12-3/TRBV12-4	TRBD2	TRBJ2-7	TGTGCCAGCAGTTTATTGGAGCGGGGGTACGAGCAGTACTTC	CASSLLERGYEQYF
many	TRBV7-3	TRBD1	TRBJ2-6	TGTGCCAGCAGCTTACCGTCGGCAGGGGGACCCTCTGGGGCCAACGTCCTGACTTTC	CASSLPSAGGPSGANVLTF
many	TRBV4-3	.	TRBJ2-7	TGCGCCAGCAGCCAAGGAATTTCTTCACCCTACGAGCAGTACTTC	CASSQGISSPYEQYF
many	TRBV20-1	.	TRBJ2-7	TGCAGTGCTAGTTCCGGGGCGGGATATACCTACGAGCAGTACTTC	CSASSGAGYTYEQYF